These 5 T cell receptor beta chains were sequenced from one sample in a study of T cell responses to AZD1222 COVID-19 vaccine. The protocol was immunoSEQ multiplex PCR, while the TCRdb copy is restricted to in-frame clones and leaves out a portion. The data show 150,000 to 180,000 clones, approximately 90% seen once. The sample in question was peripheral blood, obtained after recovery from COVID-19. Every receptor here comes from an adult who had recovered from COVID-19.

There are a few counts of this clone. CDR3 in amino acids: CASSPLGAGNQPQHF. The CDR3 bases are TGTGCCAGCAGCCCCCTGGGGGCAGGGAATCAGCCCCAGCATTTT. This chain links TRBV7-9 with TRBJ1-5, with D possibly matching TRBD1 (6 bases). V was clipped by 5 bases and J by 4 bases, with 15 bases between them. Germline assignment: CDR1 SEHNR and CDR2 FQNEAQ (reference sequence). The CDR3 covers 15 residues.

The J gene is TRBJ1-1, the V gene TRBV7-9, with unresolved D. The V gene lost 9 bases and the J gene lost 2 bases, with 13 bases spanning the gap. Germline V gives CDR1 SEHNR, CDR2 FQNEAQ (reference sequence). This CDR3 spans 13 amino acids. The CDR3, as DNA: TGTGCCAGTGAAAGCGCGCCTAACACTGAAGCTTTCTTT. It encodes CASESAPNTEAFF.

The V call is TRBV2, the J call TRBJ1-4, with D perhaps matching TRBD1 (6 bases). V was clipped by 7 bases and J by 4 bases, with 13 bases between them. The CDR3 is 14 residues long. Germline assignment: CDR1 SNHLY and CDR2 FYNNEI. The CDR3 DNA reads as TGTGCCAGCAATACAGGGTCCGGTAATGAAAAACTGTTTTTT. Protein product: CASNTGSGNEKLFF.

The J gene is TRBJ1-1, the V gene TRBV7-2; D is perhaps TRBD1 (5 bases). The CDR3 loop spans 18 amino acids. Trimming removed 1 base at V and 1 base at J, with 19 bases between. The germline CDR1 and CDR2 sequences are SGHTA and FQGNSA. The CDR3 DNA is TGTGCCAGCAGCTTAGGGGTACGCCAAGGGGCGGCGAACACTGAAGCTTTCTTT. This translates into CASSLGVRQGAANTEAFF. The complete variable domain, with remaining parts taken from reference TRBV7-2 and TRBJ1-1, reads GAGVSQSPSNKVTEKGKDVELRCDPISGHTALYWYRQSLGQGLEFLIYFQGNSAPDKSGLPSDRFSAERTGGSVSTLTIQRTQQEDSAVYLCASSLGVRQGAANTEAFFGQGTRLTVV.

This clone was recorded once. This chain links TRBV7-2 with TRBJ1-1; D is possibly TRBD1 (6 bases). V was cut by 8 bases and J by 3 bases, with 13 bases left in between. This CDR3 comprises 13 residues. Looked up from germline, CDR1 is SGHTA and CDR2 is FQGNSA. The CDR3 region is CASSPGGYTEAFF. DNA for the CDR3: TGTGCCAGCTCCCCGGGGGGCTACACTGAAGCTTTCTTT.